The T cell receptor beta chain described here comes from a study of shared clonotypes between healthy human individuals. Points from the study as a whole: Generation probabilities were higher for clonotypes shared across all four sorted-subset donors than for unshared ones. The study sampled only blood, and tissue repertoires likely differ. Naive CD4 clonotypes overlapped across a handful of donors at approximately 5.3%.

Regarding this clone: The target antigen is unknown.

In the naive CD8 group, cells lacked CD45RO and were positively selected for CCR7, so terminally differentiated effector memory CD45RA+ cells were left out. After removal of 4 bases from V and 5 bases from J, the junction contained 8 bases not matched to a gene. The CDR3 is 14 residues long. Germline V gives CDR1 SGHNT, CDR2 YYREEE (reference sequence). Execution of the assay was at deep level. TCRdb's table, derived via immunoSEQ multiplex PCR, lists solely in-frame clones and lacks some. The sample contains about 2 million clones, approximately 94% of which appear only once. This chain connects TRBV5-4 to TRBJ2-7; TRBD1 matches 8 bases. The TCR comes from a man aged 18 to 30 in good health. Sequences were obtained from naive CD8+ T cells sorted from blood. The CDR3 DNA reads TGTGCCAGCAGCGCGCGGACAGGGTTTGACGAGCAGTACTTC. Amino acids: CASSARTGFDEQYF.